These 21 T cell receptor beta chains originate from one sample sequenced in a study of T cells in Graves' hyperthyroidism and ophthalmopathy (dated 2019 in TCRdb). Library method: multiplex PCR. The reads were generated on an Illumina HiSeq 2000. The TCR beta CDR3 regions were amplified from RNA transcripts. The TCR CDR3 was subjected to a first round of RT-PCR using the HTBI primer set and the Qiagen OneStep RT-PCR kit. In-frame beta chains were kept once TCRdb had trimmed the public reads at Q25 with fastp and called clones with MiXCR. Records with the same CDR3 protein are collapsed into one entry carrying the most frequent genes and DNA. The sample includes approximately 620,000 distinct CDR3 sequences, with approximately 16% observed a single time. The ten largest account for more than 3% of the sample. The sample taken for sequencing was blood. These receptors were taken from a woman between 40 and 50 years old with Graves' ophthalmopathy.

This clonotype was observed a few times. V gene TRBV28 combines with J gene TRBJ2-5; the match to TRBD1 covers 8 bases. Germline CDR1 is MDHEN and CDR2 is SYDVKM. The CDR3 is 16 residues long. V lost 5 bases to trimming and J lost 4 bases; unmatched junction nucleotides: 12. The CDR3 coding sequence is TGTGCCAGCAGTAGGGCGGGGCAGGGGGCGGGAGAGACCCAGTACTTC. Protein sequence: CASSRAGQGAGETQYF.

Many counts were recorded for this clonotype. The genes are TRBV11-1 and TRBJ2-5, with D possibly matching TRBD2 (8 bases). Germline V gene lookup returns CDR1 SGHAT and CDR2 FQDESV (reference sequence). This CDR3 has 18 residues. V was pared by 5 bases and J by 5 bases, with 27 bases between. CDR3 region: CASSIPRGGQGDVETQYF. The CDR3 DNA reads TGTGCCAGCAGCATACCCCGCGGGGGGCAGGGGGACGTGGAGACCCAGTACTTC. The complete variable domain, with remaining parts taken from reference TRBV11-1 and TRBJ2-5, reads EAEVAQSPRYKITEKSQAVAFWCDPISGHATLYWYRQILGQGPELLVQFQDESVVDDSQLPKDRFSAERLKGVDSTLKIQPAELGDSAMYLCASSIPRGGQGDVETQYFGPGTRLLVL.

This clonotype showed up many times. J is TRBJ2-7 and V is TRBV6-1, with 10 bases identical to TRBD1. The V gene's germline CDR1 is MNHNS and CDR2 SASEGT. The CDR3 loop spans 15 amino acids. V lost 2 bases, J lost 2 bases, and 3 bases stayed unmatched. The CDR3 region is CASSERTGGPYEQYF. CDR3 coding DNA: TGTGCCAGCAGTGAAAGGACAGGGGGTCCCTACGAGCAGTACTTC.

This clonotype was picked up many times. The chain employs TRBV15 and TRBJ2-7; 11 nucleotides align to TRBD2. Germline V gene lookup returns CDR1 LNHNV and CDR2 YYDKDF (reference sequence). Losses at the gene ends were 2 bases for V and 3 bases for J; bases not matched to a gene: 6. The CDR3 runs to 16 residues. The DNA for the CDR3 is TGTGCCACCAGCAGACTAGCGGGAGGAAAGGGCTACGAGCAGTACTTC. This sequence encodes CATSRLAGGKGYEQYF.

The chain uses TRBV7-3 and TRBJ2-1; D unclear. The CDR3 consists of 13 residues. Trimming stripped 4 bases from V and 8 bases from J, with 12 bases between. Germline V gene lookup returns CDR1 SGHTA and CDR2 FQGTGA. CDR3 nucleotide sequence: TGTGCCAGCAGCTCCTCACCCGGCTATGAGCAGTTCTTC. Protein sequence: CASSSSPGYEQFF.

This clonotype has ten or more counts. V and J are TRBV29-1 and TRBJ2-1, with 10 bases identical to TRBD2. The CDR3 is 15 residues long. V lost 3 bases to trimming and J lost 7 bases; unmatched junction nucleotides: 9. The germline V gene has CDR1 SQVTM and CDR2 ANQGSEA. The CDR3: CSVDQVERGGNEQFF. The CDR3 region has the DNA TGCAGCGTTGACCAGGTGGAGCGGGGGGGAAATGAGCAGTTCTTC.

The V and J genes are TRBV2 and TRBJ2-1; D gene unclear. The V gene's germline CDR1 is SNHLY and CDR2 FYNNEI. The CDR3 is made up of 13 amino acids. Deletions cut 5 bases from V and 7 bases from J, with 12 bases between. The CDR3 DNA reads TGTGCCAGCAGTCCCCAGAACATTAATGAGCAGTTCTTC. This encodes CASSPQNINEQFF.

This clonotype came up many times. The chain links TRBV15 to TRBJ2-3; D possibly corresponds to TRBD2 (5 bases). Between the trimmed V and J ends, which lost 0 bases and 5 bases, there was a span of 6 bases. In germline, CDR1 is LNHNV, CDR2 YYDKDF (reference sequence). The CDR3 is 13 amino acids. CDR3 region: CATSRESGDTQYF. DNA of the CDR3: TGTGCCACCAGCAGAGAAAGCGGAGATACGCAGTATTTT.

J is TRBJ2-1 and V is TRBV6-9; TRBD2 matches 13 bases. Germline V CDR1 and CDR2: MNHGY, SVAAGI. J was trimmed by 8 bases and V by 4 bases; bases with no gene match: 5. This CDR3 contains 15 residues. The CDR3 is CASSSGTSGTHEQFF. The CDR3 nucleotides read TGTGCCAGCAGTTCCGGGACTAGCGGGACGCATGAGCAGTTCTTC.

The CDR3 DNA follows: TGTGCCATCACAGACCTCAATTCACCCCTCCACTTT. Its translation is CAITDLNSPLHF. The V and J genes are TRBV10-3 and TRBJ1-6; D unresolved. Germline CDR1 reads ENHRY; CDR2 reads SYGVKD. The CDR3 spans 12 residues. Trimming removed 7 bases at V and 7 bases at J, with 8 bases between.

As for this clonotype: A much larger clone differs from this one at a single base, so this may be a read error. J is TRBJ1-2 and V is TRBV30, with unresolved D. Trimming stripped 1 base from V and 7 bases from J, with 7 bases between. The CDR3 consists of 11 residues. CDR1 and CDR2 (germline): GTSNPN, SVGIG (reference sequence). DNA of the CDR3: TGTGCCTGGAGTGGGAGCGGTGGCTACACCTTC. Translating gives CAWSGSGGYTF.

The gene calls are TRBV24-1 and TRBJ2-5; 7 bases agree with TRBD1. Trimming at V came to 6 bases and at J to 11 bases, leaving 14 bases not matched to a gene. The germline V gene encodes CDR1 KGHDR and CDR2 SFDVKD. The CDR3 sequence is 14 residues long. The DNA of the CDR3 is TGTGCCACCAGTACATCCGGGACAGCCCGGGGTCAGTACTTC. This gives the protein CATSTSGTARGQYF.

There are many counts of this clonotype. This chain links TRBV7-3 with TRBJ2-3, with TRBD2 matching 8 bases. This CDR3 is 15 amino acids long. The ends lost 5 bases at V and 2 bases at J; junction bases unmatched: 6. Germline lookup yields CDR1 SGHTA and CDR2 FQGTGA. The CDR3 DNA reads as TGTGCCAGCAGCCGGGGCGGGGGGACCACAGATACGCAGTATTTT. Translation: CASSRGGGTTDTQYF.

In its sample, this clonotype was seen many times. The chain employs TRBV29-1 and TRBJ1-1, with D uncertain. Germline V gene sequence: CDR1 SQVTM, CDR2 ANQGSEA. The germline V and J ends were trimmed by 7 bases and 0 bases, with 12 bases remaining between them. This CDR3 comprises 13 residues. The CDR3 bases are TGCAGCGGAAGAGGAGACCTGAACACTGAAGCTTTCTTT. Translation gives CSGRGDLNTEAFF.

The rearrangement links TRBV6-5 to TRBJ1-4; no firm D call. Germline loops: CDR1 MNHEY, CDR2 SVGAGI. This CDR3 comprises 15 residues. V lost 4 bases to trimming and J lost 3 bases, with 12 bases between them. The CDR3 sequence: CASSLSGMPNEKLFF. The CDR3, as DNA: TGTGCCAGCAGTTTGTCGGGGATGCCTAATGAAAAACTGTTTTTT.

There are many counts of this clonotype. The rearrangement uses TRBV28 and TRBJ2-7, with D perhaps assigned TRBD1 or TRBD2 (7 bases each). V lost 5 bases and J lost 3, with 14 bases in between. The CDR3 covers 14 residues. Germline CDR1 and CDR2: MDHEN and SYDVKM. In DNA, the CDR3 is TGTGCCAGCAGTCCAGCGGGACAGATCTACGAGCAGTACTTC. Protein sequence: CASSPAGQIYEQYF.

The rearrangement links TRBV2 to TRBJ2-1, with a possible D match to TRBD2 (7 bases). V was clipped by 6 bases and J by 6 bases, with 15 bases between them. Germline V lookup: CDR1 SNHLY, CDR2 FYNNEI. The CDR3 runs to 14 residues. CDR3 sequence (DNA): TGTGCCAGCAGGAAGGGACGGGGGGCCAATGAGCAGTTCTTC. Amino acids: CASRKGRGANEQFF.

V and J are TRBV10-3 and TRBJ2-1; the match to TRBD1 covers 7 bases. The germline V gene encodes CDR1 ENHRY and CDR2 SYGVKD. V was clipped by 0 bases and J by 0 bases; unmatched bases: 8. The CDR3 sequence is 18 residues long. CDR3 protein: CAISESGPRDSSYNEQFF. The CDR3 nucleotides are TGTGCCATCAGTGAGTCCGGCCCGAGGGACAGCTCCTACAATGAGCAGTTCTTC.

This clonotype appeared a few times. The CDR3 sequence is CASSLDLRDSSAETQYF. The DNA for the CDR3 is TGTGCCAGCAGCTTAGATCTAAGGGACAGCTCGGCAGAGACCCAGTACTTC. This sequence joins TRBV11-2 and TRBJ2-5; TRBD1 aligns across 7 bases. Per germline, CDR1 SGHAT and CDR2 FQNNGV. Trimming took 0 bases from V and 4 from J; bases not matched to a gene: 11. CDR3 size: 17 residues.

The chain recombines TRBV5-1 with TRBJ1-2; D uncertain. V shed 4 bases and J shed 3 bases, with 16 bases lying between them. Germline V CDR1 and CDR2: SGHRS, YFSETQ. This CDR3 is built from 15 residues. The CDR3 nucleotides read TGCGCCAGCAGCCCGAGATCGGTAGCGGACTATGGCTACACCTTC. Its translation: CASSPRSVADYGYTF.

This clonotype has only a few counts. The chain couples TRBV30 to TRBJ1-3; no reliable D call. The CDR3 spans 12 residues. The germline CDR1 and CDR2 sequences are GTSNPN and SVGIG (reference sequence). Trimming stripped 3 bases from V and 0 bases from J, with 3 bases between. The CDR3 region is CAWRTSGNTIYF. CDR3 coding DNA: TGTGCCTGGAGGACCTCTGGAAACACCATATATTTT. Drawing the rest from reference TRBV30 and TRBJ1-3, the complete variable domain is SQTIHQWPATLVQPVGSPLSLECTVEGTSNPNLYWYRQAAGRGLQLLFYSVGIGQISSEVPQNLSASRPQDRQFILSSKKLLLSDSGFYLCAWRTSGNTIYFGEGSWLTVV.